The 26 T cell receptor beta chains below were found in one sample sequenced in a study of cytomegalovirus exposure and HLA in healthy donors. The PCR made use of 60 Vbeta and 13 Jbeta primers. The protocol was immunoSEQ multiplex PCR, while the TCRdb copy is restricted to in-frame clones and leaves out a portion. The sample carries approximately 190,000 clones, approximately 79% recorded once. The source material was PBMCs. These receptors were obtained from a man aged 35-49 years in good health and CMV-seropositive.

The genes are TRBV29-1 and TRBJ1-5; D remains ambiguous. This CDR3 comprises 13 residues. Germline V gene sequence: CDR1 SQVTM, CDR2 ANQGSEA. Trimming removed 5 bases from V and 1 base from J, with 9 bases in between. The CDR3 coding sequence is TGCAGCGTTTCCGACGGGAGCAATCAGCCCCAGCATTTT. This translates into CSVSDGSNQPQHF. Complete variable domain (other parts from reference TRBV29-1 and TRBJ1-5): SAVISQKPSRDICQRGTSLTIQCQVDSQVTMMFWYRQQPGQSLTLIATANQGSEATYESGFVIDKFPISRPNLTFSTLTVSNMSPEDSSIYLCSVSDGSNQPQHFGDGTRLSIL.

V is TRBV27 and J is TRBJ2-1; 8 nucleotides align to TRBD2. The germline gives CDR1 MNHEY, CDR2 SMNVEV (reference sequence). CDR3 size: 18 residues. V lost 3 bases, J lost 9 bases, and 19 bases stayed unmatched. The CDR3 loop reads CASSLTPRGGPAGVEQFF. In nucleotides, the CDR3 is TGTGCCAGCAGTTTGACCCCCCGGGGGGGCCCGGCGGGGGTTGAGCAGTTCTTC.

This chain links TRBV25-1 with TRBJ1-1, with 10 bases aligning to TRBD1. The V gene's germline CDR1 is MGHDK and CDR2 SYGVNS. With 7 bases clipped from V and 5 bases from J, the junction kept 4 bases outside the gene matches. This CDR3 has 13 amino acids. DNA for the CDR3: TGTGCCAGCATTCGACAGGGGGCGACTGAAGCTTTCTTT. Translated, it gives CASIRQGATEAFF.

The chain recombines TRBV10-3 with TRBJ1-5; possibly TRBD1 for D (5 bases). CDR1 and CDR2 (germline): ENHRY, SYGVKD. The CDR3 spans 16 residues. V was clipped by 2 bases and J by 7 bases, with 18 bases between them. CDR3 in amino acids: CAISEQGMGGIQPQHF. The CDR3 nucleotides read TGTGCCATCAGTGAGCAAGGGATGGGGGGTATCCAGCCCCAGCATTTT.

V usage is TRBV7-9 and J usage is TRBJ1-1, with 8 positions matching TRBD1. Per the germline V gene, CDR1 is SEHNR and CDR2 is FQNEAQ (reference sequence). There are 14 residues in the CDR3. V was pared by 2 bases and J by 4 bases, with 3 bases of the junction left unmatched. The CDR3 is CASSLSGQGTEAFF. DNA for the CDR3: TGTGCCAGCAGCTTATCTGGACAGGGCACTGAAGCTTTCTTT.

DNA of the CDR3: TGTGCCAGCAGCGCGGGACTAGCGGGAAATCCGGGGCAGTATTTT. It yields the protein CASSAGLAGNPGQYF. This chain uses TRBV7-2 with TRBJ2-3, with 13 bases aligning to TRBD2. Germline V CDR1 and CDR2: SGHTA, FQGNSA. The trim removed 5 bases at V and 11 bases at J, leaving 10 bases unmatched. This CDR3 contains 15 residues.

V usage is TRBV9 and J usage is TRBJ1-1, with D possibly matching TRBD1 (6 bases). The CDR3 is 15 amino acids. V was clipped by 3 bases and J by 0 bases, with 12 bases between them. Germline CDR1 and CDR2: SGDLS and YYNGEE. This CDR3 reads CASSAHRVLNTEAFF. In DNA form, the CDR3 reads TGTGCCAGCAGCGCGCACAGGGTACTGAACACTGAAGCTTTCTTT.

This chain joins TRBV28 and TRBJ1-5, with D possibly matching TRBD1 (6 bases). CDR3 size: 14 residues. Germline assignment: CDR1 MDHEN and CDR2 SYDVKM. V lost 7 bases to trimming and J lost 7 bases, with 17 bases between them. This chain's CDR3 is CASTPGYRAQPQHF. CDR3 nucleotides: TGTGCCAGCACTCCTGGTTACAGGGCGCAGCCCCAGCATTTT.

The chain employs TRBV5-8 and TRBJ2-7; no clear D gene. Germline V CDR1 and CDR2: SGHTS, YDEGEE. CDR3 length: 12 amino acids. The ends were cut back, 4 bases at V and 6 bases at J, with 11 bases in the middle. Here the CDR3 reads CASSPGMSEQYF. Here the CDR3 DNA reads TGTGCCAGCAGCCCAGGAATGAGCGAGCAGTACTTC.

V gene TRBV7-9 combines with J gene TRBJ2-7, with 7 bases lining up with TRBD1. Unmatched junction bases numbered 4, after V lost 2 bases and J lost 3 bases. Per germline, CDR1 SEHNR and CDR2 FQNEAQ (reference sequence). The CDR3 loop spans 14 amino acids. For the CDR3, the DNA is TGTGCCAGCAGCTTAACCGGGACAGACTACGAGCAGTACTTC. It encodes CASSLTGTDYEQYF.

The V call is TRBV2, the J call TRBJ2-1, with 9 positions matching TRBD2. The CDR3 extends over 15 amino acids. Germline V CDR1 and CDR2: SNHLY, FYNNEI. V lost 4 bases, J lost 5 bases, and 6 bases stayed unmatched. The CDR3 DNA is TGTGCCAGCAGTGTTCGTCTAGCGGGGAACAATGAGCAGTTCTTC. This translates into CASSVRLAGNNEQFF. Variable domain in full (rest from reference TRBV2 and TRBJ2-1): EPEVTQTPSHQVTQMGQEVILRCVPISNHLYFYWYRQILGQKVEFLVSFYNNEISEKSEIFDDQFSVERPDGSNFTLKIRSTKLEDSAMYFCASSVRLAGNNEQFFGPGTRLTVL.

The rearrangement uses TRBV4-3 and TRBJ2-7, with 8 bases lining up with TRBD1. V lost 0 bases, J lost 0 bases, and 4 bases stayed unmatched. The germline V gene has CDR1 LGHNA and CDR2 YSLEER. The CDR3 totals 16 residues. CDR3 in amino acids: CASSQDRDRSSYEQYF. CDR3 coding DNA: TGCGCCAGCAGCCAAGATCGGGACAGGAGCTCCTACGAGCAGTACTTC.

The genes are TRBV27 and TRBJ2-5, with TRBD1 identical over 9 bases. The J segment lost 5 bases and the V segment lost 5 bases, leaving 9 bases of the junction unmatched. The length of the CDR3 is 15 residues. The V gene's germline CDR1 is MNHEY and CDR2 SMNVEV (reference sequence). The CDR3 is CASSPRDREGETQYF. CDR3 coding DNA: TGTGCCAGCAGTCCCAGGGACAGGGAGGGGGAGACCCAGTACTTC.

J is TRBJ2-5 and V is TRBV6-5; 9 positions match TRBD1. The V gene end was trimmed by 8 bases and the J gene end by 3 bases; junction bases not matched to a gene: 7. Germline V gene sequence: CDR1 MNHEY, CDR2 SVGAGI. The CDR3 is 14 residues long. CDR3 coding DNA: TGTGCCAGCTGTGACAGGGGGTGGGAAGAGACCCAGTACTTC. Its translation: CASCDRGWEETQYF.

The gene calls are TRBV11-2 and TRBJ2-7; TRBD1 might be the D (6 bases). V lost 6 bases and J lost 3, with 12 bases in between. CDR3 length equals 13 residues. CDR1 and CDR2 (germline): SGHAT, FQNNGV. In DNA form, the CDR3 reads TGTGCCAGCAGGGAGGACAGTTTCTACGAGCAGTACTTC. It codes for CASREDSFYEQYF.

The chain employs TRBV27 and TRBJ2-1; D is possibly TRBD2 (6 bases). Trimming removed 4 bases from V and 0 bases from J, with 13 bases in between. CDR3 length: 16 amino acids. Germline-derived CDR1 and CDR2 are MNHEY and SMNVEV (reference sequence). The DNA for the CDR3 is TGTGCCAGCAGTTCCTATAGCGGAAGCTCCTACAATGAGCAGTTCTTC. Residues: CASSSYSGSSYNEQFF.

CDR3 loop: CASSQGISGSSYEQYF. The CDR3 DNA is TGTGCCAGCAGCCAAGGGATCTCGGGGAGCTCCTACGAGCAGTACTTC. The chain employs TRBV4-2 and TRBJ2-7; D may be TRBD2 (5 bases). Germline V lookup: CDR1 LGHNA, CDR2 YNFKEQ. V was cut by 1 base and J by 0 bases, with 13 bases left in between. There are 16 residues in the CDR3.

This chain joins TRBV10-3 and TRBJ2-5; TRBD1 aligns across 7 bases. V lost 7 bases and J lost 1; bases outside the gene matches: 6. Germline CDR1 reads ENHRY; CDR2 reads SYGVKD. CDR3 length: 14 amino acids. The CDR3 loop is CAIKNRTGQETQYF. DNA for the CDR3: TGTGCCATCAAGAACCGGACAGGCCAAGAGACCCAGTACTTC.

J is TRBJ1-1 and V is TRBV7-9; D gene ambiguous. This CDR3 has 12 amino acids. Germline assignment: CDR1 SEHNR and CDR2 FQNEAQ (reference sequence). Trimming took off 3 bases at V and 1 base at J, with 3 bases between the two ends. CDR3: CASSFQNTEAFF. The CDR3 DNA sequence: TGTGCCAGCAGCTTTCAGAACACTGAAGCTTTCTTT.

Notes on this clone: The DNA is omitted, as the CDR3 cannot be located on it reliably, and the CDR3 follows TCRdb's listing. The chain links TRBV19 to TRBJ2-2; no check of the table's D call, TRBD2, against the DNA was made. Including both end residues, the CDR3 is 13 amino acids long. Germline CDR1 LNHDA, CDR2 SQIVND (reference sequence). CDR3 amino acids: CASSILRAGELFF.

The V and J genes are TRBV9 and TRBJ2-3; possibly TRBD2 for D (7 bases). Trimming cost V 3 bases and J 7 bases, with 12 bases left between them. CDR3 length equals 13 residues. Germline V lookup: CDR1 SGDLS, CDR2 YYNGEE. Here the CDR3 DNA reads TGTGCCAGCAGCGAGGGGGGGGTGTATACGCAGTATTTT. Translated: CASSEGGVYTQYF.

The rearrangement uses TRBV27 and TRBJ2-7, with 11 bases aligning to TRBD1. The germline V gene has CDR1 MNHEY and CDR2 SMNVEV (reference sequence). Germline trimming cut 3 bases from V and 2 bases from J; bases unmatched to any gene: 3. This CDR3 region has 15 residues. CDR3 sequence: CASSLGTGGPYEQYF. CDR3 nucleotides: TGTGCCAGCAGTTTGGGGACAGGGGGACCCTACGAGCAGTACTTC.

The chain links TRBV11-3 to TRBJ2-5; 10 bases are a match to TRBD1. The germline CDR1 and CDR2 sequences are SGHNT and YENEEA. CDR3 length: 17 amino acids. With V trimmed by 1 base and J by 5 bases, 10 bases remained unmatched. CDR3 bases: TGTGCCAGCAGCTTAGGGGCTGACAGGGGGCGCGTCGAGACCCAGTACTTC. As protein: CASSLGADRGRVETQYF. The full variable domain, in which reference TRBV11-3 and TRBJ2-5 provide the parts outside the CDR3, is EAGVVQSPRYKIIEKKQPVAFWCNPISGHNTLYWYLQNLGQGPELLIRYENEEAVDDSQLPKDRFSAERLKGVDSTLKIQPAELGDSAVYLCASSLGADRGRVETQYFGPGTRLLVL.

The chain employs TRBV5-1 and TRBJ2-7, with TRBD1 matching 8 bases. This CDR3 comprises 15 residues. The ends lost 5 bases at V and 0 bases at J; junction bases unmatched: 7. CDR1 and CDR2 (germline): SGHRS, YFSETQ. The CDR3 sequence is CASRRTGTYSYEQYF. In nucleotides, the CDR3 is TGCGCCAGCAGAAGGACAGGGACCTACTCCTACGAGCAGTACTTC.

The chain joins TRBV11-2 to TRBJ2-5; tentative D call: TRBD1 (6 bases). This CDR3 has 15 residues. Trimming left V 0 bases short and J 2 bases short, with 10 bases between. Germline CDR1 SGHAT, CDR2 FQNNGV. CDR3 nucleotide sequence: TGTGCCAGCAGCTTAGATCTCAGGGGACAAGAGACCCAGTACTTC. Translation gives CASSLDLRGQETQYF.

V usage is TRBV4-3 and J usage is TRBJ1-5; 7 nucleotides align to TRBD1. Germline loops: CDR1 LGHNA, CDR2 YSLEER. The V gene end was trimmed by 2 bases and the J gene end by 11 bases; junction bases not matched to a gene: 9. CDR3 length: 14 residues. The CDR3 bases are TGCGCCAGCAGCCAATCGGGCAGGGGGTCGTCCCAGCATTTT. Translated: CASSQSGRGSSQHF.